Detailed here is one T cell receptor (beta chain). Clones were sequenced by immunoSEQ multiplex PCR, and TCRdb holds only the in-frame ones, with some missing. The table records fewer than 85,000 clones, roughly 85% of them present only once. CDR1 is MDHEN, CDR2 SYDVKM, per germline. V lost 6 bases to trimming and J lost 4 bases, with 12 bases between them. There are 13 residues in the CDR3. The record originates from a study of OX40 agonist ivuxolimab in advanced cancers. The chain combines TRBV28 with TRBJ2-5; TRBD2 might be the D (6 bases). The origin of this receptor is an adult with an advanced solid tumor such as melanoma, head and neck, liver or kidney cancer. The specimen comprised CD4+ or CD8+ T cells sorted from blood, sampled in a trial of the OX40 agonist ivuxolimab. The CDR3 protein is CASRSRSGETQYF. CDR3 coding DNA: TGTGCCAGCAGATCCCGTAGCGGAGAGACCCAGTACTTC.